Each of the 11 T cell receptor beta chains below was sequenced from the same sample in a study of shared clonotypes between healthy human individuals. The table came from immunoSEQ multiplex PCR; TCRdb's copy has only in-frame clones and leaves some out. The sample has 400,000 to 550,000 clones; approximately 79% are singletons. Material for sequencing was PBMCs. These receptors were collected from a woman aged 40 to 49 in good health. Some clones in this sample may be carry-over from other donors' samples.

This chain joins TRBV29-1 and TRBJ2-1; 8 positions agree with TRBD1. The J segment lost 4 bases and the V segment lost 6 bases, leaving 8 bases of the junction unmatched. Germline-derived CDR1 and CDR2 are SQVTM and ANQGSEA. The CDR3 has 14 residues. The CDR3 bases are TGCAGCGTCGCCGACAGGGGAGGATACAATGAGCAGTTCTTC. Encoded protein: CSVADRGGYNEQFF.

This clone has only a few counts. This chain uses TRBV4-3 with TRBJ2-5; D not certain. CDR1 LGHNA and CDR2 YSLEER come from the germline V gene. The CDR3 extends over 14 amino acids. Trimming stripped 3 bases from V and 0 bases from J, with 8 bases between. The DNA of the CDR3 is TGCGCCAGCAGCCATTTAACTAACCAAGAGACCCAGTACTTC. Translating it yields CASSHLTNQETQYF.

The rearrangement joins TRBV7-3 to TRBJ2-3; D might be TRBD2 (6 bases). With 4 bases removed from V and 1 base from J, the gap between germline ends came to 15 bases. The germline V gene encodes CDR1 SGHTA and CDR2 FQGTGA. The CDR3 has 16 residues. The CDR3 DNA sequence: TGTGCCAGCAGCTCATCGGGCGGGGCGGGCACAGATACGCAGTATTTT. Translating gives CASSSSGGAGTDTQYF. Filled out from reference TRBV7-3 and TRBJ2-3, the complete variable domain reads GAGVSQTPSNKVTEKGKYVELRCDPISGHTALYWYRQSLGQGPEFLIYFQGTGAADDSGLPNDRFFAVRPEGSVSTLKIQRTERGDSAVYLCASSSSGGAGTDTQYFGPGTRLTVL.

V gene TRBV5-4 combines with J gene TRBJ2-1, with 11 positions matching TRBD1. The V and J ends lost 5 bases and 8 bases, in that order; junction bases with no gene match: 12. Per germline, CDR1 SGHNT and CDR2 YYREEE (reference sequence). This CDR3 contains 16 residues. CDR3: CASRAGQGARYDEQFF. The CDR3 bases are TGTGCCAGCAGGGCAGGACAGGGGGCGCGATATGATGAGCAGTTCTTC.

This clone has only a few counts. This rearrangement joins TRBV7-2 to TRBJ2-4; TRBD1 agrees at 7 bases. This CDR3 is built from 13 residues. With 5 bases clipped from V and 12 bases from J, the junction kept 10 bases outside the gene matches. Germline-derived CDR1 and CDR2 are SGHTA and FQGNSA. As DNA, the CDR3 is TGTGCCAGCAGCCCGACGACAGGGTCGAATCAGTACTTC. Amino acids: CASSPTTGSNQYF.

This clone has a handful of counts. Additional DNA sequences in this sample encode the identical CDR3. The chain has TRBV28 and TRBJ2-7; 11 bases match TRBD1. CDR1 is MDHEN and CDR2 is SYDVKM in the germline V gene. This CDR3 is built from 15 residues. J was trimmed by 5 bases and V by 9 bases; bases with no gene match: 12. This CDR3 is CASSHSGTGGHEQYF. The CDR3 DNA reads as TGTGCCAGTAGCCACTCCGGGACAGGGGGGCACGAGCAGTACTTC. Full variable domain (outside the CDR3, taken from reference TRBV28 and TRBJ2-7): DVKVTQSSRYLVKRTGEKVFLECVQDMDHENMFWYRQDPGLGLRLIYFSYDVKMKEKGDIPEGYSVSREKKERFSLILESASTNQTSMYLCASSHSGTGGHEQYFGPGTRLTVT.

The rearrangement uses TRBV18 and TRBJ2-3; TRBD2 matches 11 bases. Germline values: CDR1 KGHSH, CDR2 LQKENI. The CDR3 is made up of 16 amino acids. The V segment lost 0 bases and the J segment 4 bases; nucleotides outside the gene matches: 3. This CDR3 reads CASSPPTSGSADTQYF. The DNA for the CDR3 is TGTGCCAGCTCACCACCCACTAGCGGGAGCGCAGATACGCAGTATTTT.

In its sample, this clone was seen once. This sequence joins TRBV5-6 and TRBJ1-4, with D possibly being TRBD1 (5 bases). Germline V lookup: CDR1 SGHDT, CDR2 YYEEEE. The V end lost 4 bases, the J end lost 13 bases, and 14 bases lay between the germline ends. The CDR3 spans 12 residues. The CDR3, as DNA: TGTGCCAGCAGCAGGGGAGCCCGGGGACTGTTTTTT. Residues: CASSRGARGLFF.

This rearrangement joins TRBV11-2 to TRBJ1-3; D is undetermined. V lost 1 base, J lost 0 bases, and 7 bases lay in between. The CDR3 consists of 15 residues. Germline CDR1 SGHAT, CDR2 FQNNGV. The CDR3 DNA reads as TGTGCCAGCAGCTTAGCCCGAGTCTCTGGAAACACCATATATTTT. Translation gives CASSLARVSGNTIYF.

This clone was seen a few times. The chain couples TRBV6-4 to TRBJ2-3, with TRBD2 identical over 10 bases. V trimming: 5 bases; J trimming: 5 bases; junction bases outside the gene matches: 10. The germline V gene has CDR1 MRHNA and CDR2 SNTAGT. This CDR3 spans 16 amino acids. In DNA form, the CDR3 reads TGTGCCAGCAGTCTAGCGGGAGAGGGAGGGCAAGATACGCAGTATTTT. Protein: CASSLAGEGGQDTQYF.

The rearrangement links TRBV5-4 to TRBJ2-7; a possible D gene is TRBD2 (6 bases). The CDR3 loop spans 18 amino acids. V was clipped by 0 bases and J by 0 bases, with 19 bases between them. From germline, CDR1 is SGHNT and CDR2 YYREEE (reference sequence). The CDR3 region is CASSLGPNIAGSSYEQYF. For the CDR3, the DNA is TGTGCCAGCAGCTTGGGTCCAAATATTGCGGGGAGCTCCTACGAGCAGTACTTC.